This T cell receptor (beta chain) was obtained from a study of blood T cell repertoires in COVID-19. In the authors' workflow: Reference gene primer amplification gave nucleated cell count estimates. Produced via immunoSEQ multiplex PCR; TCRdb's table is partial and in-frame only. The V and J calls and clone size are taken from that table; D and trimming were inferred from the DNA. The sample contains around 300,000 clones, approximately 90% of which appear only once. V shed 3 bases and J shed 3 bases, with 11 bases lying between them. The CDR3 covers 15 residues. Germline loops: CDR1 KGHSH, CDR2 LQKENI. Seattle-derived patients entered the study during active infection and were followed longitudinally.

The clonotype comes from a woman under 40 with COVID-19, enrolled during active disease. Sample: peripheral blood. The J gene is TRBJ1-4, the V gene TRBV18, with D uncertain. DNA of the CDR3: TGTGCCAGCTCACCGAGGGCAGAACCTAATGAAAAACTGTTTTTT. The encoded protein is CASSPRAEPNEKLFF.